These 15 T cell receptor beta chains were all obtained from the same sample, sequenced in a study of blood T cells in healthy people across ages. A second roughly 6 to 11 cycle PCR used barcoded and J-beta primers. TCRdb analysed the 5' RACE reads with MiXCR anew, one entry per CDR3 protein. The table has some 880,000 distinct CDR3 sequences, approximately 35% seen once. Specimen: blood. These receptors all stem from a man aged 18-30 years in good health.

This chain connects TRBV7-9 to TRBJ1-6, with TRBD1 as a possible D gene (6 bases). CDR1 and CDR2 (germline): SEHNR, FQNEAQ (reference sequence). This CDR3 has 14 amino acids. V was clipped by 6 bases and J by 8 bases, with 14 bases between them. The CDR3 nucleotides are TGTGCCAGCAGGAACCCGGGACAAGATTCACCCCTCCACTTT. Translation: CASRNPGQDSPLHF.

This clonotype was detected only a few times. The chain joins TRBV28 to TRBJ2-6; tentative D call: TRBD1 (5 bases). V shed 6 bases and J shed 0 bases, with 21 bases lying between them. The CDR3 contains 19 residues. The germline V gene encodes CDR1 MDHEN and CDR2 SYDVKM. The DNA for the CDR3 is TGTGCCAGCAGCGGTACATGGGGATCCAGGGCCTCTGGGGCCAACGTCCTGACTTTC. Translation: CASSGTWGSRASGANVLTF.

This clonotype turned up a few times. V usage is TRBV4-1 and J usage is TRBJ2-5; 9 bases map to TRBD1. The J call is in doubt because the DNA end fits TRBJ2-7 better. Germline V lookup: CDR1 MGHRA, CDR2 YSYEKL. The CDR3 runs 17 residues. This CDR3 reads CASSQATSGTGFHEQYF. The DNA for the CDR3 is TGCGCCAGCAGCCAGGCGACGTCCGGGACAGGGTTCCACGAGCAGTACTTC.

This chain links TRBV5-5 with TRBJ2-7; D assignment may be TRBD1 or TRBD2 (7 bases each). The CDR3 has 14 amino acids. Per the germline V gene, CDR1 is SGHKS and CDR2 is YYEKEE (reference sequence). V lost 4 bases and J lost 12, with 23 bases in between. The DNA for the CDR3 is TGTGCCAGCAGCCCCCAGGGGGAGGGACTCTTGGGGTACTTC. It specifies CASSPQGEGLLGYF.

This clonotype was seen ten or more times. A junction boundary mismatches the germline segment, possibly from a read error. The V and J genes are TRBV5-1 and TRBJ2-1; perhaps TRBD1 as D (8 bases). CDR3 length: 14 amino acids. Looked up from germline, CDR1 is SGHRS and CDR2 is YFSETQ. The CDR3 sequence: CASSFGQGGNEQFF. CDR3 nucleotides: TGTGCCAGCAGCTTTGGACAGGGAGGGAATGAGCAGTTCTTC.

As concerns this clonotype: This may arise from a read error, as a much more abundant clone is one base away. The chain employs TRBV7-9 and TRBJ1-1; D not resolved. CDR1 is SEHNR and CDR2 is FQNEAQ in the germline V gene (reference sequence). CDR3 length: 13 residues. Trimming cost V 5 bases and J 1 base, with 8 bases left between them. In nucleotides, the CDR3 is TGTGCCAGCAGCGTAGAACAGAACACTGAAGCTTTCTTT. Protein product: CASSVEQNTEAFF.

This clonotype was counted a few times. The chain joins TRBV3-1 to TRBJ1-4; maybe TRBD1 (5 bases). The CDR3 is 15 amino acids. V was clipped by 6 bases and J by 5 bases, with 16 bases between them. Germline V gene lookup returns CDR1 LGHDT and CDR2 YNNKEL (reference sequence). CDR3 loop: CASRGTGVKNEKLFF. The CDR3 nucleotides read TGTGCCAGCAGGGGGACCGGAGTTAAGAATGAAAAACTGTTTTTT.

The chain carries TRBV2 and TRBJ2-7; no definite D call. The CDR3 extends over 14 amino acids. The ends were cut back, 4 bases at V and 0 bases at J, with 10 bases in the middle. Per the germline V gene, CDR1 is SNHLY and CDR2 is FYNNEI. The CDR3 DNA sequence: TGTGCCAGCAGTGGGCCAGGCCTCTCCTACGAGCAGTACTTC. Amino acid sequence: CASSGPGLSYEQYF.

V is TRBV19 and J is TRBJ2-3, with no clear D. V was clipped by 3 bases and J by 0 bases, with 13 bases between them. The CDR3 contains 16 residues. Germline V gives CDR1 LNHDA, CDR2 SQIVND (reference sequence). For the CDR3, the DNA is TGTGCCAGTAGTATCCTTAGAACTTCTAGCACAGATACGCAGTATTTT. Protein sequence: CASSILRTSSTDTQYF.

This chain links TRBV7-2 with TRBJ2-5; 8 nucleotides agree with TRBD1. The CDR3 runs 14 residues. CDR1 is SGHTA, CDR2 FQGNSA, per germline. The junction had 11 bases not matched to a gene; V was cut back by 5 bases and J by 9 bases. Here the CDR3 reads CASSMDRATRAQYF. The CDR3, as DNA: TGTGCCAGCAGCATGGACAGGGCAACCCGGGCCCAGTACTTC.

Turning to this clonotype: A much bigger clone sits one base away, suggesting this may be a read error. The chain combines TRBV5-1 with TRBJ2-5; tentatively, D is TRBD2 (6 bases). V was pared by 5 bases and J by 11 bases, with 19 bases between. Per germline, CDR1 SGHRS and CDR2 YFSETQ. This CDR3 spans 13 amino acids. The CDR3 sequence is CASRLTSSYGQYF. The CDR3 DNA follows: TGCGCCAGCAGACTCACTAGCTCCTACGGGCAGTACTTC.

V is TRBV5-1 and J is TRBJ2-1, with D possibly called TRBD1 or TRBD2 (6 bases each). CDR1 is SGHRS and CDR2 is YFSETQ in the germline V gene. The V end lost 2 bases, the J end lost 12 bases, and 15 bases lay between the germline ends. The CDR3 is 13 amino acids. DNA for the CDR3: TGCGCCAGCAGCTTTGATAGCGGAGGGGGGCAGTTCTTC. Residues: CASSFDSGGGQFF.

This clonotype was seen ten or more times. The rearrangement uses TRBV6-2 or TRBV6-3 and TRBJ2-7; unclear D gene. The CDR3 sequence is 14 residues long. The germline V gene encodes CDR1 MNHEY and CDR2 SVGEGT. Trimming stripped 0 bases from V and 3 bases from J, with 9 bases between. The CDR3 DNA is TGTGCCAGCAGTTACTCTTGGACCCACTACGAGCAGTACTTC. Its protein product is CASSYSWTHYEQYF.

The V gene is TRBV12-3 or TRBV12-4, the J gene TRBJ2-5; the match to TRBD1 covers 11 bases. The DNA end lines up better with TRBJ2-1; the J call may be wrong. CDR3 size: 15 residues. The CDR3 nucleotides are TGTGCCAGCAGTGATCCGGGACAGGGGGAAGAGACCCAGTTCTTC. This gives the protein CASSDPGQGEETQFF.

V and J are TRBV6-5 and TRBJ1-2; TRBD1 matches 8 bases. Germline assignment: CDR1 MNHEY and CDR2 SVGAGI. CDR3 length: 16 residues. V was pared by 4 bases and J by 3 bases, with 10 bases of the junction left unmatched. The CDR3 sequence: CASSFRPAGGDYGYTF. CDR3 nucleotides: TGTGCCAGCAGTTTCAGACCCGCAGGGGGCGACTATGGCTACACCTTC.